The rows below give T cell receptor beta chains drawn from one sample of a study of T cells in Graves' hyperthyroidism and ophthalmopathy. TCRdb itself ran the multiplex PCR reads through MiXCR, one entry per CDR3 protein. The sample gives some 760,000 distinct CDR3 sequences, 13% to 15% of which show up once; roughly a tenth is in the top ten. Sequencing was carried out using blood. These receptors were collected from a woman aged 18-29 years with Graves' hyperthyroidism. The CDR3 runs from the conserved cysteine through the conserved F or W. D genes are given only for firm matches. A clone size is listed for some rows: how often the clone was seen (once, few, many), or a class if it is expanded.

many	TRBV3-1	.	TRBJ1-1	CASSQDSLHAAAFF	TGTGCCAGCAGCCAAGACAGCTTACACGCGGCCGCTTTCTTT
.	TRBV2	TRBD2	TRBJ2-2	CASRSSGAGGELFF	TGTGCCAGCAGGTCTAGCGGGGCCGGCGGGGAGCTGTTTTTT
.	TRBV28	.	TRBJ2-2	CASSRAGISGELFF	TGTGCCAGCAGTAGAGCCGGAATTAGCGGGGAGCTGTTTTTT
.	TRBV4-1	.	TRBJ2-1	CASSSREKGINGQFF	TGCGCCAGCAGCTCCCGGGAGAAGGGGATAAATGGGCAGTTCTTC
.	TRBV25-1	.	TRBJ1-2	CASSEPAARGNYGYTF	TGTGCCAGCAGTGAGCCAGCCGCGCGGGGTAACTATGGCTACACCTTC
.	TRBV6-2/TRBV6-3	.	TRBJ2-1	CASSYLTHNEQFF	TGTGCCAGCAGTTACCTCACACACAATGAGCAGTTCTTC
many	TRBV28	TRBD1	TRBJ1-2	CASSSPDRTYGYTF	TGTGCCAGCAGTTCCCCGGACAGGACATATGGCTACACCTTC
many	TRBV3-1	.	TRBJ1-2	CASSQAGRDNGYGYTF	TGTGCCAGCAGCCAAGCGGGCCGGGACAATGGCTATGGCTACACCTTC
many	TRBV11-2	TRBD1	TRBJ2-6	CASRTPGTGTNVLTF	TGTGCCAGCAGGACCCCCGGGACAGGGACCAACGTCCTGACTTTC
.	TRBV6-1	.	TRBJ2-7	CASSLDSESSYEQYF	TGTGCCAGCAGCCTCGACAGCGAAAGCTCCTACGAGCAGTACTTC
many	TRBV11-2	.	TRBJ2-5	CASSREEAVATQYF	TGTGCCAGCAGCAGAGAGGAGGCTGTGGCGACCCAGTACTTC
many	TRBV20-1	.	TRBJ2-1	CSIPKADRSYNEQFF	TGCAGTATACCGAAAGCGGATCGCTCCTACAATGAGCAGTTCTTC
many	TRBV5-1	.	TRBJ1-5	CASSLGQGGQPQHF	TGTGCCAGCAGTTTGGGCCAGGGCGGGCAGCCCCAGCATTTT
many	TRBV11-2	.	TRBJ1-1	CASSSGEGVNTEAFF	TGTGCCAGCAGCTCGGGGGAAGGGGTGAACACTGAAGCTTTCTTT
many	TRBV20-1	.	TRBJ1-2	CSAIPPRGSRDYGYTF	TGCAGTGCTATTCCCCCGAGAGGGAGTCGTGACTATGGCTACACCTTC
.	TRBV7-9	.	TRBJ2-7	CASSGQPTYEQYF	TGTGCCAGCAGCGGACAGCCGACCTACGAGCAGTACTTC
.	TRBV24-1	.	TRBJ1-2	CATQGLDGYTF	TGTGCCACACAGGGTTTGGATGGCTACACCTTC
few	TRBV2	.	TRBJ1-6	CARAGGSYSPLHF	TGTGCCAGAGCCGGGGGCTCATATTCACCCCTCCACTTT
.	TRBV6-2/TRBV6-3	.	TRBJ1-4	CASSYSSQHEKLFF	TGTGCCAGCAGTTACTCTTCTCAGCATGAAAAACTGTTTTTT
many	TRBV7-8	TRBD1	TRBJ1-5	CASSLSRQGLLGNQPQHF	TGTGCCAGCAGCTTATCCCGACAGGGACTATTAGGCAATCAGCCCCAGCATTTT
many	TRBV12-3/TRBV12-4	.	TRBJ2-1	CASNARANEQFF	TGTGCCAGCAACGCCAGGGCCAATGAGCAGTTCTTC
many	TRBV11-3	.	TRBJ1-1	CASSSVHTEAFF	TGTGCCAGCAGCTCAGTGCACACTGAAGCTTTCTTT
few	TRBV20-1	.	TRBJ2-2	CSAIPLSFKGAGELFF	TGCAGTGCTATACCCTTATCTTTTAAGGGGGCCGGGGAGCTGTTTTTT
.	TRBV4-1	.	TRBJ2-7	CASSHPNRDWYEQYF	TGCGCCAGCAGCCATCCCAACAGGGATTGGTACGAGCAGTACTTC
many	TRBV7-2	.	TRBJ2-7	CASSPPTYEQYF	TGTGCCAGCAGCCCCCCTACCTACGAGCAGTACTTC
many	TRBV29-1	.	TRBJ2-3	CSVLGLVNFADTQYF	TGCAGCGTTCTAGGACTGGTAAATTTCGCAGATACGCAGTATTTT
few	TRBV7-9	.	TRBJ1-2	CASSFADRSNTF	TGTGCCAGCAGCTTCGCGGACCGGAGTAACACCTTC
.	TRBV6-1	.	TRBJ2-7	CASSVRGTDPREQYF	TGTGCCAGCAGTGTCCGCGGGACTGACCCTAGAGAGCAGTACTTC
many	TRBV20-1	TRBD2	TRBJ2-5	CSARGLAGAQRETQYF	TGCAGTGCTAGAGGTCTAGCGGGGGCTCAGCGAGAGACCCAGTACTTC
many	TRBV20-1	TRBD1	TRBJ1-2	CSARDRQGAYGYTF	TGCAGTGCTAGAGATCGCCAGGGGGCCTATGGCTACACCTTC
few	TRBV20-1	.	TRBJ2-1	CSATPLSSYNEQFF	TGCAGTGCTACACCGTTAAGCTCCTACAATGAGCAGTTCTTC
many	TRBV27	TRBD2	TRBJ2-7	CASSRGSSYEQYF	TGTGCCAGCAGTCGCGGGAGCTCCTACGAGCAGTACTTC